These 19 T cell receptor beta chains were sequenced from one sample in a study of T cell clonotyping in hematopoietic cell transplantation. Using immunoSEQ multiplex PCR, the repertoire was profiled, and TCRdb retains in-frame clones only, with some absent. Seen here are roughly 29,000 clones, under 85% observed once, and the top ten hold approximately 5.9%. Time point denoted: recipient sample about 28 days before transplant, after cytoreduction. The sequencing used peripheral blood mononuclear cells, collected before stem cell transplant. Every receptor here comes from a man aged 50 or older with myelodysplastic syndrome. Some clones in this sample may be carry-over from other donors' samples.

This clone has a single count. The chain joins TRBV25-1 to TRBJ1-6; the D gene is possibly TRBD1 (5 bases). Trimming shortened V by 9 bases and J by 5 bases, and 11 bases separated the two germline ends. Germline CDR1 MGHDK, CDR2 SYGVNS. The CDR3 runs 13 residues. The CDR3 region is CASARGNNSPLHF. CDR3 sequence (DNA): TGTGCCAGTGCTCGGGGCAATAATTCACCCCTCCACTTT.

This clone was seen a single time. This chain joins TRBV28 and TRBJ1-1; D possibly corresponds to TRBD1 (6 bases). The CDR3 has 11 amino acids. V gave up 10 bases and J gave up 6 bases, with 12 bases separating them. The germline gives CDR1 MDHEN, CDR2 SYDVKM. The DNA for the CDR3 is TGTGCCACCGGACAGACCCCTGAAGCTTTCTTT. It translates to CATGQTPEAFF.

The chain couples TRBV28 to TRBJ1-5; D perhaps matches TRBD1 (6 bases). Trimming cost V 3 bases and J 2 bases, with 11 bases left between them. Per germline, CDR1 MDHEN and CDR2 SYDVKM. The CDR3 is 15 amino acids. CDR3 residues: CASSLGNRGNQPQHF. The CDR3 region has the DNA TGTGCCAGCAGTTTGGGGAACAGGGGCAATCAGCCCCAGCATTTT.

The chain uses TRBV19 and TRBJ1-2; 7 positions match TRBD1. Germline assignment: CDR1 LNHDA and CDR2 SQIVND (reference sequence). Losses at the gene ends were 3 bases for V and 6 bases for J; bases not matched to a gene: 7. CDR3 length equals 14 residues. CDR3 in amino acids: CASSMSRGQNGYTF. In DNA form, the CDR3 reads TGTGCCAGTAGTATGTCTAGGGGGCAGAATGGCTACACCTTC.

This chain connects TRBV5-6 to TRBJ1-1; D remains ambiguous. Germline CDR1 SGHDT, CDR2 YYEEEE. CDR3 size: 17 residues. Deletions cut 4 bases from V and 1 base from J, with 20 bases between. The CDR3 sequence: CASSRTASLGWNTEAFF. CDR3 DNA: TGTGCCAGCAGCCGAACGGCCTCCCTGGGGTGGAACACTGAAGCTTTCTTT.

This clone was detected once. This sequence joins TRBV19 and TRBJ1-2; 10 positions agree with TRBD1. V shed 6 bases and J 2 bases; nucleotides not matched to a gene: 9. The germline V gene has CDR1 LNHDA and CDR2 SQIVND (reference sequence). The CDR3 spans 16 residues. The CDR3 here is CASSSWPGQGNYGYTF. As DNA, the CDR3 is TGTGCCAGTAGCAGCTGGCCGGGACAGGGGAACTATGGCTACACCTTC.

The chain joins TRBV2 to TRBJ2-5, with 11 nucleotides matching TRBD2. With 3 bases clipped from V and 3 bases from J, the junction kept 0 bases outside the gene matches. Germline CDR1 SNHLY, CDR2 FYNNEI. This CDR3 spans 14 amino acids. Written as DNA, the CDR3 is TGTGCCAGCAGTGAGGGACTAGCGGAAGAGACCCAGTACTTC. Translation gives CASSEGLAEETQYF.

This chain uses TRBV14 with TRBJ2-7, with 9 bases fitting TRBD2. Germline lookup yields CDR1 SGHDN and CDR2 FVKESK. V shed 4 bases and J 7 bases; nucleotides not matched to a gene: 20. This CDR3 has 18 amino acids. CDR3: CASSRRYNSGRRALEQYF. In nucleotides, the CDR3 is TGTGCCAGCAGCCGGCGCTACAATAGCGGGAGAAGGGCGTTGGAGCAGTACTTC.

V is TRBV28 and J is TRBJ1-2; D unresolved. The CDR3 totals 16 residues. CDR1 and CDR2 from the germline V gene are MDHEN and SYDVKM. V was shortened by 5 bases and J by 1 base, with 17 bases between the two germline ends. CDR3 amino acids: CASSRIDRNFNYGYTF. The DNA of the CDR3 is TGTGCCAGCAGTCGAATTGACCGGAACTTTAACTATGGCTACACCTTC.

The V call is TRBV19, the J call TRBJ1-2; TRBD1 matches 7 bases. Trimming cost V 3 bases and J 2 bases; bases outside gene matches: 6. Germline-derived CDR1 and CDR2 are LNHDA and SQIVND (reference sequence). The CDR3 contains 15 residues. The CDR3 DNA reads as TGTGCCAGTAGTATCGCCTCGGACAGGAACTATGGCTACACCTTC. Translating it yields CASSIASDRNYGYTF.

This chain uses TRBV7-8 with TRBJ2-3, with D maybe TRBD2 (6 bases). There are 18 residues in the CDR3. Per germline, CDR1 SGHVS and CDR2 FQNEAQ. Trimming cost V 0 bases and J 0 bases, with 16 bases left between them. This chain's CDR3 is CASSLAGEATRSTDTQYF. The DNA for the CDR3 is TGTGCCAGCAGCTTAGCAGGGGAGGCTACCCGTAGCACAGATACGCAGTATTTT. Complete variable domain (other parts from reference TRBV7-8 and TRBJ2-3): GAGVSQSPRYKVAKRGQDVALRCDPISGHVSLFWYQQALGQGPEFLTYFQNEAQLDKSGLPSDRFFAERPEGSVSTLKIQRTQQEDSAVYLCASSLAGEATRSTDTQYFGPGTRLTVL.

The chain uses TRBV20-1 and TRBJ2-7; unclear D gene. The CDR3 has 9 residues. V was pared by 7 bases and J by 3 bases, with 4 bases between. Germline V gives CDR1 DFQATT, CDR2 SNEGSKA (reference sequence). CDR3 in DNA: TGCAGTGTGGGCTACGAGCAGTACTTC. Its protein is CSVGYEQYF.

The chain couples TRBV30 to TRBJ2-6, with a tentative D call TRBD2 (6 bases). The CDR3 runs 17 residues. The germline V and J ends were trimmed by 1 base and 0 bases, with 13 bases remaining between them. Germline CDR1 reads GTSNPN; CDR2 reads SVGIG (reference sequence). CDR3 sequence: CAWSAVMGGSGANVLTF. DNA of the CDR3: TGTGCCTGGAGTGCGGTAATGGGGGGCTCTGGGGCCAACGTCCTGACTTTC.

V gene TRBV6-5 combines with J gene TRBJ1-3, with no clear D. The CDR3 sequence is 14 residues long. Germline values: CDR1 MNHEY, CDR2 SVGAGI. Deletions cut 6 bases from V and 3 bases from J, with 12 bases between. The CDR3 loop reads CASRATGSGNTIYF. CDR3 DNA: TGTGCCAGCAGAGCCACGGGGAGTGGAAACACCATATATTTT.

The V gene is TRBV30, the J gene TRBJ1-4; the D gene is possibly TRBD1 (6 bases). The CDR3 consists of 13 residues. V was shortened by 2 bases and J by 8 bases, with 12 bases between the two germline ends. The germline V gene has CDR1 GTSNPN and CDR2 SVGIG (reference sequence). For the CDR3, the DNA is TGTGCCTGGAGTCCCACCAGGGGAGAAAAACTGTTTTTT. Translation gives CAWSPTRGEKLFF.

CDR3 bases: TGTGCCTGGAGGGGACAGATGAACACTGAAGCTTTCTTT. This translates into CAWRGQMNTEAFF. The genes are TRBV30 and TRBJ1-1; 7 bases are shared with TRBD1. This CDR3 has 13 amino acids. The germline gives CDR1 GTSNPN, CDR2 SVGIG (reference sequence). Trimming took 3 bases from V and 0 from J; bases not matched to a gene: 1.

This clone was seen once. V is TRBV28 and J is TRBJ1-5; D gene unclear. This CDR3 has 16 amino acids. Looked up from germline, CDR1 is MDHEN and CDR2 is SYDVKM. V lost 0 bases and J lost 5, with 14 bases in between. The CDR3 spells CASSLWGMGQDQPQHF. The CDR3 region has the DNA TGTGCCAGCAGTTTATGGGGGATGGGTCAAGATCAGCCCCAGCATTTT.

The chain is built from TRBV6-1 and TRBJ2-7; D is possibly TRBD2 (6 bases). Germline V gene lookup returns CDR1 MNHNS and CDR2 SASEGT. The CDR3 extends over 16 amino acids. The V end lost 0 bases, the J end lost 0 bases, and 12 bases lay between the germline ends. CDR3 loop: CASSEALGTPSYEQYF. The CDR3 nucleotides are TGTGCCAGCAGTGAAGCCCTCGGGACTCCCTCCTACGAGCAGTACTTC.

The CDR3 nucleotides are TGCGCCAGCAGCGCCGAACACGCCAACAGGGCTCCGAATTCACCCCTCCACTTT. This codes for CASSAEHANRAPNSPLHF. The chain is built from TRBV5-1 and TRBJ1-6, with D possibly matching TRBD1 (6 bases). Trimming took 4 bases from V and 7 from J, leaving 24 bases between them. CDR3 length equals 18 residues. The V gene's germline CDR1 is SGHRS and CDR2 YFSETQ.